A selection of T cell receptor beta chains follows, all from one sample in a study of blood T cell repertoires in COVID-19. Sequencing used immunoSEQ multiplex PCR; TCRdb keeps in-frame clones, though not all of them. Among about 210,000 clones, about 91% were seen once, and the ten largest hold about 5%. The sample comprised peripheral blood. All receptors derive from a woman between 35 and 50 years old with acute or convalescent COVID-19. Both conserved end residues are part of each CDR3. A D gene is named only where the DNA matches it firmly. For some rows the clone size is stated as once, few or many, or as a class when expanded; others skip it.

>-|TRBJ2-3|TRBD2|TRBV27
TGTGCCAGCAGTTTCGCTAGCGGGGGCCCCAGAGATACGCAGTATTTT
CASSFASGGPRDTQYF
>-|TRBJ2-5|TRBD1|TRBV3-1/TRBV3-2
TGTGCCAGCAGCCAAGAAGGAACACAGGGGTTTAAGGATAGGGCCCAGTACTTC
CASSQEGTQGFKDRAQYF
>-|TRBJ2-3|-|TRBV21-1
TGTGCCAGCACTCCGACTCCTAGCACAGATACGCAGTATTTT
CASTPTPSTDTQYF
>-|TRBJ1-1|-|TRBV9
TGTGCCAGCAGCGTCACAGGGAGGAACACTGAAGCTTTCTTT
CASSVTGRNTEAFF
>-|TRBJ1-5|TRBD1|TRBV27
TGTGCCAGCAGCTTCCTCGGGACAGATAGCAATCAGCCCCAGCATTTT
CASSFLGTDSNQPQHF
>-|TRBJ1-2|-|TRBV19
TGTGCCAGCACAATCCGGGACACCTATCACTTTGCCCACTATGGCTACACCTTC
CASTIRDTYHFAHYGYTF
>-|TRBJ1-5|TRBD1|TRBV5-6
TGTGCCAGCAGCTCGCTGGACAGGGAACCAAATCAGCCCCAGCATTTT
CASSSLDREPNQPQHF
>-|TRBJ2-1|TRBD2|TRBV5-4
TGTGCCAGCAGCCCGACTAGCGGGGGGAACAATGAGCAGTTCTTC
CASSPTSGGNNEQFF
>-|TRBJ2-6|-|TRBV6-5
TGTGCCAGCAGTTATGACGACGCGGCTGGGGCCAACGTCCTGACTTTC
CASSYDDAAGANVLTF
>-|TRBJ1-6|TRBD1|TRBV10-3
TGTGCCATCAGTGACGGGACAGGAACCCATTCACCCCTCCACTTT
CAISDGTGTHSPLHF
>-|TRBJ1-4|TRBD1|TRBV6-5
TGTGCCAGCAGCAGAGCAGGGGGAATGGGGGAAAAACTGTTTTTT
CASSRAGGMGEKLFF
>-|TRBJ1-2|TRBD1|TRBV3-1/TRBV3-2
TGTGCCAGCAGCCCGGGACAGGGAACTTATGGCTACACCTTC
CASSPGQGTYGYTF
>-|TRBJ2-2|TRBD2|TRBV12-5
TGTGCTAGTGGTTTTGGGGGACTAGCGGGGGACGCCCCCGGGGAGCTGTTTTTT
CASGFGGLAGDAPGELFF
>-|TRBJ2-5|TRBD2|TRBV7-2
TGTGCCAGCAGCGCGGGACTAGCGGGGGGTGAGAAGACCCAGTACTTC
CASSAGLAGGEKTQYF
>-|TRBJ2-1|-|TRBV15
TGTGCCACCAGCAGAGCGGTACAAGCGGTCTCCTACAATGAGCAGTTCTTC
CATSRAVQAVSYNEQFF
>-|TRBJ1-1|-|TRBV9
TGTGCCAGCACCCCGGGGTTGGGCACAGGGATGAACACTGAAGCTTTCTTT
CASTPGLGTGMNTEAFF
>-|TRBJ2-6|TRBD1|TRBV5-1
TGCGCCAGCAGCTTGAGTTTAAGGACAGGTAGGGAGGGGGCCAACGTCCTGACTTTC
CASSLSLRTGREGANVLTF
>-|TRBJ1-1|-|TRBV9
TGTGCCAGCAGCCCAATTAACAGGGCCGGGACTGAAGCTTTCTTT
CASSPINRAGTEAFF
>-|TRBJ1-5|-|TRBV5-3
TGTGCCAGAAGCCGCAGGTATTTCAGTCAGCCCCAGCATTTT
CARSRRYFSQPQHF
>once|TRBJ1-6|-|TRBV2
TGTGCCAGCAGTGTGAGGGCGCGGGGATCACCCCTCCACTTT
CASSVRARGSPLHF